The rows below give T cell receptor beta chains drawn from one sample of a study of blood T cell repertoires in COVID-19. Only in-frame clones appear in the TCRdb table, and some are missing; sequencing was by immunoSEQ multiplex PCR. The table shows around 170,000 clones, with 80% occurring only once. The material sequenced was PBMCs or T cells enriched from blood (not recorded which). The receptor source for this set is a man aged 55-75 years who had been exposed to COVID-19. CDR3s include the opening cysteine and the closing phenylalanine or tryptophan. A D gene is named only where the DNA matches it firmly. Rows give clone size only sometimes, using once, few, many, or a class for an expanded clone.

clone_size	v_call	j_call	d_call	cdr3_nt	cdr3_aa
NA	TRBV18	TRBJ2-1	TRBD1	TGTGCCAGCTCACCCATCCGGACAGGGGCCAATGAGCAGTTCTTC	CASSPIRTGANEQFF
NA	TRBV28	TRBJ2-4	NA	TGTGCCAGCAGTTTATCACAGGGACCCATTCAGTACTTC	CASSLSQGPIQYF
NA	TRBV19	TRBJ1-4	NA	TGTGCCAGTAGTGTCCCTGGCAGGGAACGAGAAAAACTGTTTTTT	CASSVPGREREKLFF
NA	TRBV7-8	TRBJ1-4	NA	TGTGCCAGCAGCTTATTTAGCAAAAATGAAAAACTGTTTTTT	CASSLFSKNEKLFF
NA	TRBV7-3	TRBJ1-2	TRBD1	TGTGCCAGCAGCTTAACCATGGACAGGGAGGCCTATGGCTACACCTTC	CASSLTMDREAYGYTF
NA	TRBV6-5	TRBJ2-7	NA	TGTGCCAGCAGTCCTAGGGGGAACTACGAGCAGTACTTC	CASSPRGNYEQYF
NA	TRBV18	TRBJ1-6	NA	TGTGCCAGCTCACCACCTATCAGTAATTCACCCCTCCACTTT	CASSPPISNSPLHF
NA	TRBV19	TRBJ1-1	TRBD1	TGTGCCAGTAGTACCAATGTCGGGACAGGGGCTTTCTTT	CASSTNVGTGAFF
NA	TRBV5-6	TRBJ2-1	NA	TGTGCCAGCAGCTTCCGACAGGTAGGCTACAATGAGCAGTTCTTC	CASSFRQVGYNEQFF
NA	TRBV12-5	TRBJ2-1	TRBD2	TGTGCTAGTGGTTTGGCTTCACGGGGGGGTGAGCAGTTCTTC	CASGLASRGGEQFF
few	TRBV6-5	TRBJ2-2	NA	TGTGCCAGCAGTCCTTACATGGCGGCCGGGGAGCTGTTTTTT	CASSPYMAAGELFF